This is a list of T cell receptor beta chains from one sample in a study of regulatory T cells in long-lasting Graves disease. TCRdb re-called the multiplex PCR reads through MiXCR, storing one row per CDR3 protein. In the table there are around 230,000 distinct CDR3 sequences, around 17% of which are singletons. The material was peripheral blood mononuclear cells (PBMCs), obtained at new diagnosis, from a patient treated with antithyroid drugs. These receptors were obtained from a female donor with Graves disease. The CDR3 runs from the conserved cysteine through the conserved F or W. Fields, in order: D gene, clone size, J gene, V gene, CDR3 DNA, CDR3 protein. D genes are given only for firm matches. The size of a clone is reported for some rows only, either as once, few or many, or as a class for expanded clones.

D gene: NA; clone size: few; J gene: TRBJ1-1; V gene: TRBV5-1; CDR3 DNA: TGCGCCAGCAGCGCAGGACTATGGACCAACACTGAAGCTTTCTTT; CDR3 protein: CASSAGLWTNTEAFF
D gene: NA; clone size: many; J gene: TRBJ2-2; V gene: TRBV19; CDR3 DNA: TGTGCCAGTAGTATGAGGCTTAGTGGTAGAGGGCTCACCGGGGAGCTGTTTTTT; CDR3 protein: CASSMRLSGRGLTGELFF
D gene: TRBD1; clone size: NA; J gene: TRBJ1-5; V gene: TRBV7-9; CDR3 DNA: TGTGCCAGCAGCTTTTCGCAGGGGGCTGGGGCCCAGCATTTT; CDR3 protein: CASSFSQGAGAQHF
D gene: TRBD1; clone size: many; J gene: TRBJ2-5; V gene: TRBV10-3; CDR3 DNA: TGTGCCATCAGTTCTACCGGGACAGGGTCTGAGACCCAGTACTTC; CDR3 protein: CAISSTGTGSETQYF
D gene: TRBD1; clone size: NA; J gene: TRBJ1-4; V gene: TRBV7-2; CDR3 DNA: TGTGCCAGCAGCTTTGGACAGGCCTCCAATTGGGAAAAACTGTTTTTT; CDR3 protein: CASSFGQASNWEKLFF
D gene: NA; clone size: NA; J gene: TRBJ2-5; V gene: TRBV28; CDR3 DNA: TGTGCCAGCACCCCGGACAGCCGAATAACCCAGTACTTC; CDR3 protein: CASTPDSRITQYF
D gene: NA; clone size: many; J gene: TRBJ2-3; V gene: TRBV7-9; CDR3 DNA: TGTGCCAGCAGCCCTAAGGCGGGTACGCAGTATTTT; CDR3 protein: CASSPKAGTQYF
D gene: TRBD1; clone size: NA; J gene: TRBJ1-2; V gene: TRBV24-1; CDR3 DNA: TGTGCCACCAGGGGATCAGGGGGCAGCAACTATGGCTACACCTTC; CDR3 protein: CATRGSGGSNYGYTF
D gene: TRBD2; clone size: many; J gene: TRBJ2-7; V gene: TRBV4-3; CDR3 DNA: TGCGCCAGCAGCCAAGATCAAGGGTCGTCGGCGGGAGTTCTTCGCGAGCAGTACTTC; CDR3 protein: CASSQDQGSSAGVLREQYF
D gene: NA; clone size: many; J gene: TRBJ2-7; V gene: TRBV28; CDR3 DNA: TGTGCCAGCAGTTTCCAGGACAGAACAGTCCTAGGCGAGCAGTACTTC; CDR3 protein: CASSFQDRTVLGEQYF
D gene: NA; clone size: many; J gene: TRBJ1-1; V gene: TRBV19; CDR3 DNA: TGTGCCAGTAGAGAATTTACAGGGATGAACACTGAAGCTTTCTTT; CDR3 protein: CASREFTGMNTEAFF
D gene: NA; clone size: few; J gene: TRBJ2-3; V gene: TRBV9; CDR3 DNA: TGTGCCAGCAGCGGATCCCGATATAGCACAGATACGCAGTATTTT; CDR3 protein: CASSGSRYSTDTQYF
D gene: NA; clone size: NA; J gene: TRBJ1-1; V gene: TRBV11-2; CDR3 DNA: TGTGCCAGCAGCTTATCAAGACAGTCCTTGAACACTGAAGCTTTCTTT; CDR3 protein: CASSLSRQSLNTEAFF
D gene: NA; clone size: many; J gene: TRBJ1-3; V gene: TRBV20-1; CDR3 DNA: TGCAGTGCTTTACATTACTCTGGAAACACCATATATTTT; CDR3 protein: CSALHYSGNTIYF
D gene: NA; clone size: NA; J gene: TRBJ1-4; V gene: TRBV29-1; CDR3 DNA: TGCAGCGTTGGATTTATAGGAGACGGAAAACTGTTTTTT; CDR3 protein: CSVGFIGDGKLFF
D gene: NA; clone size: many; J gene: TRBJ1-1; V gene: TRBV20-1; CDR3 DNA: TGCAGTGCTAGAGATCAGGGGAACACTGAAGCTTTCTTT; CDR3 protein: CSARDQGNTEAFF
D gene: NA; clone size: many; J gene: TRBJ1-1; V gene: TRBV20-1; CDR3 DNA: TGCAGTGCTTCGGGGGCGATTAACACTGAAGCTTTCTTT; CDR3 protein: CSASGAINTEAFF
D gene: TRBD1; clone size: many; J gene: TRBJ2-7; V gene: TRBV6-1; CDR3 DNA: TGTGCCAGCAGAAGAACAGGGGGTGGGAGCTCCTACGAGCAGTACTTC; CDR3 protein: CASRRTGGGSSYEQYF
D gene: NA; clone size: many; J gene: TRBJ1-4; V gene: TRBV7-2; CDR3 DNA: TGTGCCAGCAGCCTCGACAGAACTGAAAAACTGTTTTTT; CDR3 protein: CASSLDRTEKLFF